This paragraph covers one T cell receptor (beta chain) sequence. Its matching antigen is unknown. TCRdb redid the calling of the reads with MiXCR, one entry per CDR3 protein. Of roughly 500,000 distinct CDR3 sequences in the sample, roughly a third were seen once. Germline values: CDR1 MDHEN, CDR2 SYDVKM. V was clipped by 5 bases and J by 0 bases, with 13 bases between them. There are 15 residues in the CDR3. This record comes from a study of T cell repertoires in cytomegalovirus infection. General observations from the study: The study found HLA-C-restricted CMV-specific TCR beta clonotypes dominating the ex vivo response.

This chain uses TRBV28 with TRBJ1-2, with TRBD1 as a possible D gene (6 bases). This TCR derives from a human donor in good health (CMV status not recorded). Some clones in this sample may be carry-over from other donors' samples. The starting material was cultured PBMCs, obtained from culture after CMV antigen stimulation. In DNA form, the CDR3 reads TGTGCCAGCAGTAAAGGGGGGCGAACTAACTATGGCTACACCTTC. Translation gives CASSKGGRTNYGYTF.